One and the same sample provided the 30 T cell receptor beta chains below, sequenced in a study of CD8 T cells in ankylosing spondylitis. TCRdb reprocessed the 5' RACE reads via MiXCR and lists one record per CDR3 protein. The repertoire consists of roughly 130,000 distinct CDR3 sequences, with approximately 13% occurring once and the leading ten covering approximately 3%. Material for sequencing was blood, either unsorted or a sorted T cell fraction (not recorded which). All receptors come from a female donor with ankylosing spondylitis or in good health (not recorded which).

The J gene is TRBJ1-3, the V gene TRBV12-3 or TRBV12-4, with D uncertain. This CDR3 spans 13 amino acids. Trimming pared 2 bases from V and 6 bases from J, leaving 8 bases between. The CDR3 is CASSLRMENTIYF. The CDR3 DNA is TGTGCCAGCAGTTTACGAATGGAAAACACCATATATTTT.

This clonotype came up many times. The J gene is TRBJ2-1, the V gene TRBV6-5, with D tentatively TRBD2 (5 bases). This CDR3 has 16 amino acids. The germline V gene has CDR1 MNHEY and CDR2 SVGAGI. The V end lost 0 bases, the J end lost 3 bases, and 12 bases lay between the germline ends. CDR3 sequence reads: CASSYSRGSHYNEQFF. Here the CDR3 DNA reads TGTGCCAGCAGTTACTCGAGAGGGTCACACTACAATGAGCAGTTCTTC.

The CDR3 reads CSVDSGRLGETQYF. CDR3 DNA: TGCAGCGTGGATAGCGGGAGGTTGGGAGAGACCCAGTACTTC. The V call is TRBV29-1, the J call TRBJ2-5, with 10 nucleotides matching TRBD2. J gave up 4 bases and V 6 bases, and 8 bases lay outside the gene matches. The CDR3 length is 14 residues. From germline, CDR1 is SQVTM and CDR2 ANQGSEA.

The chain joins TRBV20-1 to TRBJ2-5, with a possible D match to TRBD2 (6 bases). This CDR3 spans 14 amino acids. Germline values: CDR1 DFQATT, CDR2 SNEGSKA (reference sequence). The V and J ends lost 6 bases and 3 bases respectively, with 17 bases between them. The DNA for the CDR3 is TGCAGTGCATCTCCGGGACTCCTGAAAGAGACCCAGTACTTC. Its protein product is CSASPGLLKETQYF.

This chain uses TRBV5-1 with TRBJ2-1, with 12 bases matching TRBD2. With 4 bases clipped from V and 8 bases from J, the junction kept 4 bases outside the gene matches. The CDR3 length is 14 residues. Germline CDR1 is SGHRS and CDR2 is YFSETQ. DNA of the CDR3: TGCGCCAGCAGCCGACTAGCGGGAGTCGATGAGCAGTTCTTC. Its translation is CASSRLAGVDEQFF. The full variable domain, with the rest looked up from reference TRBV5-1 and TRBJ2-1, is KAGVTQTPRYLIKTRGQQVTLSCSPISGHRSVSWYQQTPGQGLQFLFEYFSETQRNKGNFPGRFSGRQFSNSRSEMNVSTLELGDSALYLCASSRLAGVDEQFFGPGTRLTVL.

The table lists this clonotype with many counts. The chain carries TRBV3-1 and TRBJ2-3; 7 positions agree with TRBD2. The germline V gene encodes CDR1 LGHDT and CDR2 YNNKEL (reference sequence). Trimming took 5 bases from V and 5 from J; bases not matched to a gene: 1. This CDR3 has 12 residues. The CDR3 is CASSWEGDTQYF. In DNA, the CDR3 is TGTGCCAGCAGCTGGGAGGGAGATACGCAGTATTTT.

The V gene is TRBV5-6, the J gene TRBJ1-1; a weak D match, TRBD1 (5 bases). Trimming stripped 1 base from V and 0 bases from J, with 16 bases between. Germline V CDR1 and CDR2: SGHDT, YYEEEE. This CDR3 is 17 amino acids long. The chain's CDR3 is CASSLLNPGRLNTEAFF. Written as DNA, the CDR3 is TGTGCCAGCAGCTTGCTAAACCCGGGACGGCTGAACACTGAAGCTTTCTTT. The whole variable domain, filled in from reference TRBV5-6 and TRBJ1-1, reads DAGVTQSPTHLIKTRGQQVTLRCSPKSGHDTVSWYQQALGQGPQFIFQYYEEEERQRGNFPDRFSGHQFPNYSSELNVNALLLGDSALYLCASSLLNPGRLNTEAFFGQGTRLTVV.

There are many counts of this clonotype. This chain uses TRBV12-3 or TRBV12-4 with TRBJ2-3; D could derive from TRBD1 or TRBD2 (6 bases each). V was clipped by 6 bases and J by 5 bases, with 9 bases between them. This CDR3 has 12 amino acids. CDR3 sequence reads: CASRQGGDTQYF. For the CDR3, the DNA is TGTGCCAGCAGACAGGGAGGAGATACGCAGTATTTT.

This clonotype was observed a few times. The chain recombines TRBV7-4 with TRBJ2-7; no firm D call. This CDR3 has 14 residues. From germline, CDR1 is SGHVT and CDR2 SQSDAQ. V was pared by 2 bases and J by 3 bases, with 11 bases between. The chain's CDR3 is CASSLIAYNYEQYF. The CDR3 nucleotides are TGTGCCAGCAGCTTAATAGCCTACAACTACGAGCAGTACTTC.

The gene calls are TRBV5-1 and TRBJ2-7; no clear D. The germline V and J ends were trimmed by 4 bases and 2 bases, with 10 bases remaining between them. The CDR3 extends over 13 amino acids. Germline loops: CDR1 SGHRS, CDR2 YFSETQ. The CDR3 reads CASSLSETYEQYF. In DNA form, the CDR3 reads TGCGCCAGCAGCCTCTCCGAAACCTACGAGCAGTACTTC.

Only a few counts were recorded for this clonotype. The chain combines TRBV20-1 with TRBJ2-7, with TRBD2 as a possible D gene (5 bases). This CDR3 region has 12 residues. Germline CDR1 is DFQATT and CDR2 is SNEGSKA (reference sequence). V was trimmed by 5 bases and J by 3 bases, leaving 11 bases between them. The CDR3, as DNA: TGCAGTGCTGGACTTCTCAACTACGAGCAGTACTTC. The encoded protein is CSAGLLNYEQYF.

The chain links TRBV28 to TRBJ2-1; 12 bases match TRBD2. This CDR3 is built from 15 residues. The germline V gene has CDR1 MDHEN and CDR2 SYDVKM. V shed 6 bases, J shed 15 bases, and the junction held 15 bases outside the gene matches. The CDR3 DNA follows: TGTGCCAGCAGCCAGTGGACTAGCGGGGTTACATCAATGTTCTTC. This sequence encodes CASSQWTSGVTSMFF.

This sequence joins TRBV27 and TRBJ2-7; no reliable D call. CDR3 length equals 15 residues. Germline V CDR1 and CDR2: MNHEY, SMNVEV (reference sequence). V was pared by 2 bases and J by 4 bases, with 15 bases between. In DNA, the CDR3 is TGTGCCAGCAGTTTACACGTCGCTTTTTTATACGAGCAGTACTTC. Residues: CASSLHVAFLYEQYF.

This clonotype was seen ten or more times. V is TRBV3-1 and J is TRBJ2-7, with D maybe TRBD2 (6 bases). This CDR3 contains 14 residues. The V gene's germline CDR1 is LGHDT and CDR2 YNNKEL (reference sequence). The germline V and J ends were trimmed by 4 bases and 2 bases, with 12 bases remaining between them. The CDR3 reads CASSPLASAYEQYF. The CDR3 DNA follows: TGTGCCAGCAGCCCTCTAGCGAGTGCCTACGAGCAGTACTTC.

This clonotype was seen repeatedly, ten times or more. The chain is built from TRBV12-3 or TRBV12-4 and TRBJ2-3, with 11 bases lining up with TRBD2. CDR3 length: 17 amino acids. With V trimmed by 3 bases and J by 5 bases, 10 bases remained unmatched. The CDR3 nucleotides are TGTGCCAGCAGTTTTTATATTAGCGGGGGGGCTGGAGATACGCAGTATTTT. Amino acids: CASSFYISGGAGDTQYF.

This clonotype showed up many times. The V and J genes are TRBV27 and TRBJ1-2; a weak D match, TRBD1 (5 bases). This CDR3 comprises 12 residues. Germline V gene lookup returns CDR1 MNHEY and CDR2 SMNVEV (reference sequence). Trimming stripped 5 bases from V and 4 bases from J, with 8 bases between. The CDR3 here is CASSTRGYGYTF. CDR3 sequence (DNA): TGTGCCAGCAGTACAAGGGGCTATGGCTACACCTTC.

The rearrangement links TRBV11-2 to TRBJ2-2, with D perhaps given as TRBD1 or TRBD2 (5 bases each). The germline CDR1 and CDR2 sequences are SGHAT and FQNNGV. The CDR3 runs to 17 residues. V was trimmed by 6 bases and J by 6 bases, leaving 23 bases between them. The CDR3 region has the DNA TGTGCCAGCAGTTTACGGCCGGGGACCCTCACATCCGGGGAGCTGTTTTTT. This encodes CASSLRPGTLTSGELFF.

This clonotype was found a few times. V and J are TRBV7-9 and TRBJ2-7; the match to TRBD1 covers 9 bases. This CDR3 has 15 amino acids. V shed 5 bases, J shed 3 bases, and the junction held 8 bases outside the gene matches. Germline loops: CDR1 SEHNR, CDR2 FQNEAQ (reference sequence). The CDR3, as DNA: TGTGCCAGCAGCGGGACAGGGAGCCCCCTCTACGAGCAGTACTTC. It codes for CASSGTGSPLYEQYF.

This clonotype has a handful of counts. The gene calls are TRBV20-1 and TRBJ1-6; TRBD1 matches 7 bases. The CDR3 loop spans 19 amino acids. The V segment lost 0 bases and the J segment 1 base; nucleotides outside the gene matches: 12. Germline V CDR1 and CDR2: DFQATT, SNEGSKA (reference sequence). The CDR3 here is CSARDFGRGPGSYNSPLHF. DNA of the CDR3: TGCAGTGCTAGAGATTTTGGGAGGGGGCCCGGATCCTATAATTCACCCCTCCACTTT.

This clonotype was recorded many times. This rearrangement joins TRBV6-4 to TRBJ2-3; 9 nucleotides align to TRBD2. Germline V gene lookup returns CDR1 MRHNA and CDR2 SNTAGT. The V gene end was trimmed by 0 bases and the J gene end by 5 bases; junction bases not matched to a gene: 9. The CDR3 contains 17 residues. CDR3 protein: CASSDSAGGGAVDTQYF. The DNA of the CDR3 is TGTGCCAGCAGTGACTCGGCCGGCGGGGGGGCTGTAGATACGCAGTATTTT.

This clonotype was counted many times. This chain uses TRBV5-1 with TRBJ2-5; the D is unclear. Germline CDR1 reads SGHRS; CDR2 reads YFSETQ. Trimming cost V 5 bases and J 3 bases, with 14 bases left between them. This CDR3 has 14 residues. The CDR3 DNA reads as TGCGCCAGCAGGTATTTAGTATCGGAAGAGACCCAGTACTTC. It specifies CASRYLVSEETQYF.

The rearrangement links TRBV11-1 to TRBJ1-4; TRBD1 aligns across 10 bases. Germline CDR1 is SGHAT and CDR2 is FQDESV (reference sequence). The V and J ends lost 1 base and 0 bases, in that order; junction bases with no gene match: 5. This CDR3 contains 18 residues. The CDR3 DNA reads as TGTGCCAGCAGCTTAGGGGGACAGGGGTTCCCAACTAATGAAAAACTGTTTTTT. Residues: CASSLGGQGFPTNEKLFF.

This clonotype came up many times. This chain joins TRBV12-3 or TRBV12-4 and TRBJ1-5; 8 bases align to TRBD1. Trimming removed 5 bases from V and 4 bases from J; junction bases left unmatched: 7. The length of the CDR3 is 15 residues. The CDR3 is CASSRTGFGNQPQHF. DNA for the CDR3: TGTGCCAGCAGTCGGACAGGGTTTGGGAATCAGCCCCAGCATTTT.

This clonotype appeared many times. The gene calls are TRBV3-1 and TRBJ2-3; D gene unclear. CDR1 and CDR2 from the germline V gene are LGHDT and YNNKEL (reference sequence). Trimming left V 6 bases short and J 3 bases short, with 7 bases between. The CDR3 is 12 amino acids. The chain's CDR3 is CASSPTTDTQYF. CDR3 DNA: TGTGCCAGCAGTCCAACTACAGATACGCAGTATTTT.

This clonotype was seen only a few times. The CDR3 DNA reads as TGTGCCAGCAGAAGTATTAACTATGGCTACACCTTC. It yields the protein CASRSINYGYTF. The V and J genes are TRBV28 and TRBJ1-2; D gene ambiguous. Trimming removed 6 bases from V and 1 base from J, with 6 bases in between. This CDR3 spans 12 amino acids. Germline V lookup: CDR1 MDHEN, CDR2 SYDVKM.

In its sample, this clonotype was seen many times. This rearrangement joins TRBV6-4 to TRBJ2-6; a weak D match, TRBD2 (5 bases). With 8 bases removed from V and 0 bases from J, the gap between germline ends came to 17 bases. The length of the CDR3 is 17 residues. CDR1 MRHNA and CDR2 SNTAGT come from the germline V gene. CDR3 region: CASVRPDRDSGANVLTF. The CDR3 nucleotides read TGTGCCAGCGTCCGTCCCGATCGGGACTCTGGGGCCAACGTCCTGACTTTC.

The genes are TRBV20-1 and TRBJ2-7, with TRBD1 identical over 9 bases. Germline V gene lookup returns CDR1 DFQATT and CDR2 SNEGSKA (reference sequence). Germline trimming cut 3 bases from V and 3 bases from J; bases unmatched to any gene: 6. The length of the CDR3 is 14 residues. CDR3 in DNA: TGCAGTGCTAGCGGGACAGGGAAGGTCTACGAGCAGTACTTC. Its protein product is CSASGTGKVYEQYF.

This clonotype appeared a few times. This chain links TRBV4-2 with TRBJ2-6, with a weak D call TRBD1 (5 bases). The V gene lost 0 bases and the J gene lost 4 bases, with 13 bases spanning the gap. This CDR3 contains 17 residues. The germline V gene encodes CDR1 LGHNA and CDR2 YNFKEQ. The CDR3 here is CASSQDEWGRGANVLTF. DNA for the CDR3: TGTGCCAGCAGCCAAGATGAGTGGGGCAGGGGGGCCAACGTCCTGACTTTC.

Only a few counts were recorded for this clonotype. The chain joins TRBV15 to TRBJ2-3; D gene unclear. V gave up 4 bases and J gave up 6 bases, with 17 bases separating them. The CDR3 extends over 15 amino acids. Germline V gene lookup returns CDR1 LNHNV and CDR2 YYDKDF (reference sequence). The CDR3 nucleotides read TGTGCCACCAGCACGGGCCCCAGTCAGTTGGATACGCAGTATTTT. Its translation: CATSTGPSQLDTQYF.

In its sample, this clonotype was seen a few times. The J gene is TRBJ2-3, the V gene TRBV5-1, with D unresolved. Germline loops: CDR1 SGHRS, CDR2 YFSETQ. The germline V and J ends were trimmed by 4 bases and 11 bases, with 17 bases remaining between them. CDR3 size: 13 residues. The DNA of the CDR3 is TGCGCCAGCAGCGGCGAGACTGGTGTAGAGCAGTATTTT. Its translation is CASSGETGVEQYF.